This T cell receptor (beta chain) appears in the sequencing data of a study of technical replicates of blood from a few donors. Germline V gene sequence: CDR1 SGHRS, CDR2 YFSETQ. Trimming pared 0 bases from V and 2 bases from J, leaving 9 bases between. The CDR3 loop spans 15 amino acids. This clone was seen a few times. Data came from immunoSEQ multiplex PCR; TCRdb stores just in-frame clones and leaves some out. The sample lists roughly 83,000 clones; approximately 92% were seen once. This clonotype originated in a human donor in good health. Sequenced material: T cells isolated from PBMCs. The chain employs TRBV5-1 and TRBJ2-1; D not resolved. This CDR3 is CASSLDEQPYNEQFF. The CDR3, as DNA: TGCGCCAGCAGCTTGGATGAACAACCCTACAATGAGCAGTTCTTC.